This record covers a single T cell receptor (beta chain). Exposed enrollees had met someone with a PCR-confirmed or clinician-diagnosed COVID-19 case at some point within the 2 weeks before study entry. The record originates from a study of blood T cell repertoires in COVID-19. Study-wide context: PBMCs, B-cell-depleted T cells, or T cells provided the cDNA or gDNA that made up the material.

Assay used: immunoSEQ multiplex PCR; TCRdb lists only in-frame clones, some missing. The sample yields 150,000 or so clones, about nine tenths seen once. Unmatched junction bases numbered 5, after V lost 3 bases and J lost 1 base. The CDR3 is 16 amino acids. The germline gives CDR1 SGDLS, CDR2 YYNGEE. Sample: PBMCs or T cells enriched from blood (not recorded which). The clonotype comes from a woman aged 40 to 50 who had been exposed to COVID-19. V gene TRBV9 combines with J gene TRBJ2-3, with 10 positions matching TRBD1. The CDR3 DNA reads TGTGCCAGCAGCGCCGACAGGGGGCTTGGCACAGATACGCAGTATTTT. As protein: CASSADRGLGTDTQYF.